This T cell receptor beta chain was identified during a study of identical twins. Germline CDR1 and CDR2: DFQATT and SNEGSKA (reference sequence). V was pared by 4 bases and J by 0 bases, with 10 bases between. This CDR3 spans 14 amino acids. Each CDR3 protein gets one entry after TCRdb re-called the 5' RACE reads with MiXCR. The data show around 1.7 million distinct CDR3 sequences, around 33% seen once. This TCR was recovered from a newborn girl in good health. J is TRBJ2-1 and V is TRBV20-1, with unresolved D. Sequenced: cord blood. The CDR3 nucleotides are TGCAGTGCTAAGGCAGGAAACTCCTACAATGAGCAGTTCTTC. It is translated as CSAKAGNSYNEQFF.